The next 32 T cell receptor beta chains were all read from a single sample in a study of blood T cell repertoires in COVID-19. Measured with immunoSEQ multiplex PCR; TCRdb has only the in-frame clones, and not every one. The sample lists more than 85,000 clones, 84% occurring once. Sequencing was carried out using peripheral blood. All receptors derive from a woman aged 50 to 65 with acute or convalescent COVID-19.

The chain's CDR3 is CASSLAGTGREKLFF. Written as DNA, the CDR3 is TGTGCCAGCAGCTTGGCGGGGACAGGGAGGGAAAAACTGTTTTTT. The chain carries TRBV7-2 and TRBJ1-4, with 9 bases matching TRBD1. The V gene end was trimmed by 3 bases and the J gene end by 8 bases; junction bases not matched to a gene: 7. This CDR3 has 15 amino acids. Germline values: CDR1 SGHTA, CDR2 FQGNSA.

CDR3 in amino acids: CASSSGQFNQPQHF. Here the CDR3 DNA reads TGTGCCAGTAGTTCGGGACAGTTTAATCAGCCCCAGCATTTT. The V gene is TRBV19, the J gene TRBJ1-5; TRBD1 agrees at 7 bases. Germline loops: CDR1 LNHDA, CDR2 SQIVND (reference sequence). Trimming removed 5 bases from V and 4 bases from J; junction bases left unmatched: 5. This CDR3 spans 14 amino acids.

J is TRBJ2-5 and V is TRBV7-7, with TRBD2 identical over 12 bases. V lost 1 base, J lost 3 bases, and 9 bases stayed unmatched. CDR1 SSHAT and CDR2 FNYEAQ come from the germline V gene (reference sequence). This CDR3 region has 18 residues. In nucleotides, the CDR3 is TGTGCCAGCAGCTTAGTTAAGGCTAGCGGGGGGGCCGAAGAGACCCAGTACTTC. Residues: CASSLVKASGGAEETQYF.

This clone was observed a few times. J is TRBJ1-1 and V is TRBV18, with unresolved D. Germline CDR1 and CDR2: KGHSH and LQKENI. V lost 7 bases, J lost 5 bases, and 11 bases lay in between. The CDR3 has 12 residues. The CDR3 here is CASFSSGTEAFF. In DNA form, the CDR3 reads TGTGCCAGCTTTAGTAGCGGTACTGAAGCTTTCTTT.

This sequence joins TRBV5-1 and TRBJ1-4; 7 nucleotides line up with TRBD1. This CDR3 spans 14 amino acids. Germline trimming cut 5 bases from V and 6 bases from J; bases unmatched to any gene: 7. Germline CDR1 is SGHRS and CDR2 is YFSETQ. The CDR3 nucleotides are TGCGCCAGCAGGCAGGGGGGAAACGATGAAAAACTGTTTTTT. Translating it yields CASRQGGNDEKLFF.

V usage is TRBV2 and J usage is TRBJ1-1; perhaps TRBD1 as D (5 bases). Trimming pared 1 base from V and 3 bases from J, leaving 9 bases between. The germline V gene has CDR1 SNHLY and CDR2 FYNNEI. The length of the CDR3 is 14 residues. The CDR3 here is CASSEVRGYTEAFF. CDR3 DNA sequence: TGTGCCAGCAGTGAAGTCCGGGGGTACACTGAAGCTTTCTTT.

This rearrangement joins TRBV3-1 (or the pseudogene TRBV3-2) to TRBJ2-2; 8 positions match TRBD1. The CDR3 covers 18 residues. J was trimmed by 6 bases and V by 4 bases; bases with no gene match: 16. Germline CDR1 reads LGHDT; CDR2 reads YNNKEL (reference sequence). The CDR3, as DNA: TGTGCCAGCAGCCCCGCCGGACAGGGTACCTCTTTTGCCGGGGAGCTGTTTTTT. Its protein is CASSPAGQGTSFAGELFF.

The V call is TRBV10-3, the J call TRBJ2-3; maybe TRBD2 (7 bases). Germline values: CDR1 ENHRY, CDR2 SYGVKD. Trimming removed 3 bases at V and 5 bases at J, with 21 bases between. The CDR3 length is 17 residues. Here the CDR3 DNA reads TGTGCCATCAGTGACCCCCGGGGAGGGGGGGTGATAGATACGCAGTATTTT. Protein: CAISDPRGGGVIDTQYF.

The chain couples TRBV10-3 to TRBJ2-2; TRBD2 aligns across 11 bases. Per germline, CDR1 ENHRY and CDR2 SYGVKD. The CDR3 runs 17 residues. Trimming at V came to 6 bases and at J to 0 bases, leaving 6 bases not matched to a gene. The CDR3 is CAISSTSGGANTGELFF. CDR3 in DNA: TGTGCCATCAGCAGCACTAGCGGGGGAGCGAACACCGGGGAGCTGTTTTTT.

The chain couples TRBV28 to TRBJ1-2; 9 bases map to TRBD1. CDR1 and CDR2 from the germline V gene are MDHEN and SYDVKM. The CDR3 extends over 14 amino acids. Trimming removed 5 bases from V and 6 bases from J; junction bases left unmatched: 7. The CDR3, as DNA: TGTGCCAGCAGTCTCCCCGGGACAGGGAATGGCTACACCTTC. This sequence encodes CASSLPGTGNGYTF.

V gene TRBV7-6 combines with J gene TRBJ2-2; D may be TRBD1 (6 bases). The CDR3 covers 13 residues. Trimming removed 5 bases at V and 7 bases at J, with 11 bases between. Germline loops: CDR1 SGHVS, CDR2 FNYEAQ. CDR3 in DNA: TGTGCCAGCAGCCTCCAGGGGCACGGGGAGCTGTTTTTT. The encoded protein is CASSLQGHGELFF.

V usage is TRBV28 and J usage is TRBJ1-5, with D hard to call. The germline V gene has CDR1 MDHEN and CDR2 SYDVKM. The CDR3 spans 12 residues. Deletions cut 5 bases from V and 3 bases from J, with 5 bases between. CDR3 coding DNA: TGTGCCAGCAGTATCCTCAATCAGCCCCAGCATTTT. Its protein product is CASSILNQPQHF.

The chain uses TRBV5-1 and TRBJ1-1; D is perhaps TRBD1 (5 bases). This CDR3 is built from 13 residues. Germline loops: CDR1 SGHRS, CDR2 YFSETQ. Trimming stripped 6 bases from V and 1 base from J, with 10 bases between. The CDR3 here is CASTTGGNTEAFF. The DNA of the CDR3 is TGCGCCAGCACTACAGGTGGGAACACTGAAGCTTTCTTT.

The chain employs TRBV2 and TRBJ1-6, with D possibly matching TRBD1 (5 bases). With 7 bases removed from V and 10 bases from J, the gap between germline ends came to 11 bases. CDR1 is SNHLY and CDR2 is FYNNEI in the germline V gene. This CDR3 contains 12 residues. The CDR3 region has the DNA TGTGCCAGCATGCAGACAGAATCACCCCTCCACTTT. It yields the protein CASMQTESPLHF.

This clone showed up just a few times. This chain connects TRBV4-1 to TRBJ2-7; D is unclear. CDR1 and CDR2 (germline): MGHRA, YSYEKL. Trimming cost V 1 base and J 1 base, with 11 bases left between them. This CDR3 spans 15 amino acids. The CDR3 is CASSQALQESYEQYF. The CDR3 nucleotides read TGCGCCAGCAGCCAAGCATTGCAGGAATCCTACGAGCAGTACTTC.

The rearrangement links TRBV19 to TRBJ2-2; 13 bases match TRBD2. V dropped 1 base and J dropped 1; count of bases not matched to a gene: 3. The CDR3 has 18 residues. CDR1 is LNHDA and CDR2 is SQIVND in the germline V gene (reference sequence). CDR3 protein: CASSIGLAGGRNTGELFF. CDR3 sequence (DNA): TGTGCCAGTAGTATAGGACTAGCGGGGGGCCGGAACACCGGGGAGCTGTTTTTT.

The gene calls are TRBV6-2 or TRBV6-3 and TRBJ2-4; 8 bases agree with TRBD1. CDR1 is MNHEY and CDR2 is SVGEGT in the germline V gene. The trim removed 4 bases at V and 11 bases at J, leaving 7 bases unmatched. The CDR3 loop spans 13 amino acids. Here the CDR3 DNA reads TGTGCCAGCAGTTTAATAACAGGGGGTGTTCAGTACTTC. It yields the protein CASSLITGGVQYF.

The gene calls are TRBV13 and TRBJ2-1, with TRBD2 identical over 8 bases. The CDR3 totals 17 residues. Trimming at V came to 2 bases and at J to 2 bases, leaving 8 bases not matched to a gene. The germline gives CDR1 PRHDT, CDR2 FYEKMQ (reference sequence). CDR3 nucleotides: TGTGCCAGCAGCTTATACAGCGGGGGCGCTACCTACAATGAGCAGTTCTTC. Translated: CASSLYSGGATYNEQFF. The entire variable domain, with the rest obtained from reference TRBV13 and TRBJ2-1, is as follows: AAGVIQSPRHLIKEKRETATLKCYPIPRHDTVYWYQQGPGQDPQFLISFYEKMQSDKGSIPDRFSAQQFSDYHSELNMSSLELGDSALYFCASSLYSGGATYNEQFFGPGTRLTVL.

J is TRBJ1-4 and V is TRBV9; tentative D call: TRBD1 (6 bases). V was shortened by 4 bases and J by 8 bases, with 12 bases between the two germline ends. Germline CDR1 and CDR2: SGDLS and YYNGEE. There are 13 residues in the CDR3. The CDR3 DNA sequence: TGTGCCAGCAGCCCAGGGACATCCGAAAAACTGTTTTTT. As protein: CASSPGTSEKLFF.

The CDR3 DNA sequence: TGCGCCAGCAGCTTGGGACTCCTCTCCTCCTACGAGCAGTACTTC. Translated, it gives CASSLGLLSSYEQYF. V is TRBV5-1 and J is TRBJ2-7; D ambiguous. From germline, CDR1 is SGHRS and CDR2 YFSETQ. Trimming pared 0 bases from V and 0 bases from J, leaving 10 bases between. The CDR3 is made up of 15 amino acids.

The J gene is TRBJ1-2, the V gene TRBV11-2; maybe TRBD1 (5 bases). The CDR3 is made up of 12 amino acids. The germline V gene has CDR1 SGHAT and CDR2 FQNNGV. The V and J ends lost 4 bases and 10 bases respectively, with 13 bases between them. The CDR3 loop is CASSYDRSFYTF. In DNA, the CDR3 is TGTGCCAGCAGCTATGACAGAAGTTTCTACACCTTC. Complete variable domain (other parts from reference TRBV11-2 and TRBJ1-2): EAGVAQSPRYKIIEKRQSVAFWCNPISGHATLYWYQQILGQGPKLLIQFQNNGVVDDSQLPKDRFSAERLKGVDSTLKIQPAKLEDSAVYLCASSYDRSFYTFGSGTRLTVV.

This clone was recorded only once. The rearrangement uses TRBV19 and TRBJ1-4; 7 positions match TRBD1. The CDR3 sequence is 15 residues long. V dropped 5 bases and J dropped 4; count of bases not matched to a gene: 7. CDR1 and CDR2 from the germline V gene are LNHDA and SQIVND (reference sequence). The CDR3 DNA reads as TGTGCCAGTAGTCTCCAGACAGGGTTTAATGAAAAACTGTTTTTT. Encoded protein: CASSLQTGFNEKLFF.

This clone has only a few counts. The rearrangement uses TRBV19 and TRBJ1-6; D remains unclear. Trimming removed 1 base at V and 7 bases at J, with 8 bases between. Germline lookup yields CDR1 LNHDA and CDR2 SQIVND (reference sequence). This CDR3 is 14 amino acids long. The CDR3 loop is CASSIVRENSPLHF. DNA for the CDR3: TGTGCCAGTAGTATAGTTCGGGAAAATTCACCCCTCCACTTT.

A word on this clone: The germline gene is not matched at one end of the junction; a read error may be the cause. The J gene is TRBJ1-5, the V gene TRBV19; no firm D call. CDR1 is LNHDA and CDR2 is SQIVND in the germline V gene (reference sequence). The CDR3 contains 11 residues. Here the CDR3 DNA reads TGTGCCAGTAGTAAGGATCAGGCCCAGCATTTT. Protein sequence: CASSKDQAQHF.

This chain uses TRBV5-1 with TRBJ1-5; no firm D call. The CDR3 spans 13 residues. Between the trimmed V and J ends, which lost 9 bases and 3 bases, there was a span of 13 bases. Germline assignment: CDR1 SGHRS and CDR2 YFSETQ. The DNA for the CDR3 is TGCGCCATGCGATCCCCTCCCAATCAGCCCCAGCATTTT. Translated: CAMRSPPNQPQHF.

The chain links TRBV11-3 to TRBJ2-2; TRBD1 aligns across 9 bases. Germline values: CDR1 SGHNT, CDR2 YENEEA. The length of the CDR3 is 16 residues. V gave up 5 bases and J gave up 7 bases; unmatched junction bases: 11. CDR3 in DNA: TGTGCCAGCAGCCCGAGGTGGACAGGGGACCACGGGGAGCTGTTTTTT. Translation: CASSPRWTGDHGELFF.

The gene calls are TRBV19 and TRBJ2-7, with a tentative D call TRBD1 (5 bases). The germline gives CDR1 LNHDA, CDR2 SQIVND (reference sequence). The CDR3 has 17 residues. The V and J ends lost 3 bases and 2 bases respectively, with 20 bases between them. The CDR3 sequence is CASSMSAVGHDPYEQYF. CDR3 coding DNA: TGTGCCAGTAGTATGTCCGCCGTCGGACACGATCCCTACGAGCAGTACTTC. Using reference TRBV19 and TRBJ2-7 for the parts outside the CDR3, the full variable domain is DGGITQSPKYLFRKEGQNVTLSCEQNLNHDAMYWYRQDPGQGLRLIYYSQIVNDFQKGDIAEGYSVSREKKESFPLTVTSAQKNPTAFYLCASSMSAVGHDPYEQYFGPGTRLTVT.

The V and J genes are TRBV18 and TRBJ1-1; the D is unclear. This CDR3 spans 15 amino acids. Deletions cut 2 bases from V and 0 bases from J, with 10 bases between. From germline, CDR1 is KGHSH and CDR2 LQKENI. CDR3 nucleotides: TGTGCCAGCTCACCAGGGCAACTGGTGAACACTGAAGCTTTCTTT. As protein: CASSPGQLVNTEAFF.

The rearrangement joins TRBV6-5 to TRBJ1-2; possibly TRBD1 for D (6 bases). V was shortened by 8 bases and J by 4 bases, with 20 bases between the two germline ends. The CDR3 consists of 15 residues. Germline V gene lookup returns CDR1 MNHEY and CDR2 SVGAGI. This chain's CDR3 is CASGRGAINPYGYTF. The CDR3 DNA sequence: TGTGCCAGCGGGCGGGGGGCCATAAACCCCTATGGCTACACCTTC.

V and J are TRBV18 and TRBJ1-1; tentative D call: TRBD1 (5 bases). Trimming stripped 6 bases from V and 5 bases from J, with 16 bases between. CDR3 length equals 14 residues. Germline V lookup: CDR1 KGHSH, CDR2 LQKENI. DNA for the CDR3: TGTGCCAGCTCGCGACAGCCGGAGGGGACTGAAGCTTTCTTT. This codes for CASSRQPEGTEAFF.

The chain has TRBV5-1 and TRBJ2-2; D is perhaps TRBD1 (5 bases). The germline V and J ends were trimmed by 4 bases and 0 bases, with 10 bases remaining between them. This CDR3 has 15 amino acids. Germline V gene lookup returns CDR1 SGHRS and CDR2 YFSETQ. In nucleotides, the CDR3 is TGCGCCAGCAGCAAGACAGCGTCGAACACCGGGGAGCTGTTTTTT. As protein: CASSKTASNTGELFF.

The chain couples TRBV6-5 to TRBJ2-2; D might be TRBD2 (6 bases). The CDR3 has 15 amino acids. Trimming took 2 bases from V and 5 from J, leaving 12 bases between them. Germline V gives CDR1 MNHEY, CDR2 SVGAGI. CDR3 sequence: CASSYRDSKTGELFF. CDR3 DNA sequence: TGTGCCAGCAGTTACCGGGACTCCAAGACCGGGGAGCTGTTTTTT.